This T cell receptor beta chain comes out of a study of early T cells in non-severe SARS-CoV-2 infection. About the research overall: Investigators sequenced bulk RNA drawn from unsorted whole blood, and chains remained unpaired.

This clonotype was seen repeatedly, ten times or more. Its antigen is still unknown. As part of library construction, unique molecular identifiers were attached to individual cDNA molecules. Each CDR3 protein gets one entry after TCRdb re-called the 5' RACE reads with MiXCR. Here the sample spans 45,000 to 65,000 distinct CDR3 sequences, about 9.7% being singletons. Study-wide results and caveats: Lookups in VDJdb leaned toward anti-spike CD8 responses and missed private and CD4 specificities.

The V gene's germline CDR1 is SGHRS and CDR2 YFSETQ. CDR3 length equals 15 residues. V was pared by 0 bases and J by 8 bases, with 4 bases of the junction left unmatched. The origin of this receptor is an adult who was a healthcare worker with PCR-confirmed SARS-CoV-2 infection or an uninfected control (not recorded which). The source material was whole blood. The V call is TRBV5-1, the J call TRBJ1-6, with 8 bases fitting TRBD1. The CDR3 DNA reads as TGCGCCAGCAGCTTGGGACAGGGGATGTATTCACCCCTCCACTTT. Residues: CASSLGQGMYSPLHF.